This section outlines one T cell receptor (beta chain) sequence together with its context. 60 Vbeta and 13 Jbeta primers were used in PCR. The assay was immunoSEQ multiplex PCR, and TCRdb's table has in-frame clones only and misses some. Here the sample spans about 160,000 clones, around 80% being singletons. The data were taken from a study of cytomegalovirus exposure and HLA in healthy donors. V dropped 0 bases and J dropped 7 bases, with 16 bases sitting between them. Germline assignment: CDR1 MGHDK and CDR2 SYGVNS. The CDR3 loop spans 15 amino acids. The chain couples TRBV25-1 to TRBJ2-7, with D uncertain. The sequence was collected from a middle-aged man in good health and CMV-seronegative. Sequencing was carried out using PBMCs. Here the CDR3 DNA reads TGTGCCAGCAGTGAATATATCGGGTCGGCCGCGGAGCAGTACTTC. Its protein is CASSEYIGSAAEQYF.